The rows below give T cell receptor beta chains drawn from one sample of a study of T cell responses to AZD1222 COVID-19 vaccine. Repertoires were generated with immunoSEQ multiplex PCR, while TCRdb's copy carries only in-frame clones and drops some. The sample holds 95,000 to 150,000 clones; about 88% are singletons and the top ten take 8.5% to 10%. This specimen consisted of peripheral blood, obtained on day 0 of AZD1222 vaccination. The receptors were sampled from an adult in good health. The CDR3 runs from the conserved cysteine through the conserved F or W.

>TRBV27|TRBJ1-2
CASSRQGTYGYTF
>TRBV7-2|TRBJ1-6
CASSLGGGLSSPLHF
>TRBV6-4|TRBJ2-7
CASSVGGRNEQYF
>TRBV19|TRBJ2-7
CASSTTVSYEQYF
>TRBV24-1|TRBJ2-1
CATSAGGMISVPEQFF
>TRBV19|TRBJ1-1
CASGHRLNTEAFF
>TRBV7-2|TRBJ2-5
CASSSQGGETQYF
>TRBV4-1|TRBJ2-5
CASSQWRGETQYF
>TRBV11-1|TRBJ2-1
CASELGEYDNEQFF
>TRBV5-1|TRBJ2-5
CASSLDRETQYF
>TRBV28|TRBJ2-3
CASSLWFRETTDTQYF
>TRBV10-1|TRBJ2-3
CASSDSFQTAGLAGKTDTQYF
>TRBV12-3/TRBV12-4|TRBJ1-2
CASRGGENYGYTF
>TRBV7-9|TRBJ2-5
CASRSSGGQETQYF
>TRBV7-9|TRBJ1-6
CASSSSSRGARSPLHF
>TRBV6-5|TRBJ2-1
CASSPSRGDNDEQFF
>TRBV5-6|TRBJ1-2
CASRLTGTLDYGYTF
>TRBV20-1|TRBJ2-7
CSALSYEQYF
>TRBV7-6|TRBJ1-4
CASSLFAVEKLFF
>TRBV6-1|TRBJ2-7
CASSEVYYEQYF
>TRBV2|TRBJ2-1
CASRRTSGDWQFF
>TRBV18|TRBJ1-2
CASSPGTFNYGYTF
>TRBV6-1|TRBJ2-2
CASSEARASGTGELFF
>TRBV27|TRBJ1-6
CASSSSTGRGSPLHF
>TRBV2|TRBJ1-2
CASTRLGGLLGYTF
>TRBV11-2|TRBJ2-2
CASSLGGLAANTGELFF
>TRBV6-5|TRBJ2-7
CASSTGGAKGEQYF
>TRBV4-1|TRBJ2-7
CASSGVGQIYEQYF
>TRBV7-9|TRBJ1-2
CASSLAYGYTF
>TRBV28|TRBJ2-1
CASINLAGLYNEQFF
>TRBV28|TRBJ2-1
CASSSAYNEQFF
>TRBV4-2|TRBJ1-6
CASSQDWRNSPLHF
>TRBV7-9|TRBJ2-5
CASSLGRELQETQYF
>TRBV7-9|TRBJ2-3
CASSFPQGAGGTDTQYF
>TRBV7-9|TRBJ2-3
CASSLGEMDTQYF
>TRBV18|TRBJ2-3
CASSPPLPGQGWDTQYF
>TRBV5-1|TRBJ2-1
CASSLREGGEQFF
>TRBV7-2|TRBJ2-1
CASSLLTGSGAYNEQFF
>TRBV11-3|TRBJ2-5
CASGIGGVQETQYF
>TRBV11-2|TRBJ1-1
CASRVPGVNTEAFF
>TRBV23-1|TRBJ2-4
CASSPRRILAKNIQYF
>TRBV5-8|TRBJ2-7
CASSETSGGRYEQYF
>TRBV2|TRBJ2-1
CASKGRDFEQFF
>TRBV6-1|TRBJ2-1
CASSEAPGAYNEQFF